This entry lists 6 T cell receptor beta chains sequenced from one sample in a study. From the 5' RACE reads, TCRdb called clonotypes with MiXCR, one entry per CDR3 protein. The table shows a few hundred distinct CDR3 sequences, with roughly a fifth occurring only once. Sequences were obtained from central memory T cells from blood PBMCs. Subset given: central memory CD4+ T cells. These TCRs come from a female donor with HIV.

This rearrangement joins TRBV2 to TRBJ2-1; 14 bases align to TRBD2. Trimming at V came to 8 bases and at J to 5 bases, leaving 5 bases not matched to a gene. CDR1 is SNHLY and CDR2 is FYNNEI in the germline V gene. There are 15 residues in the CDR3. The CDR3: CASGGLAGGHNEQFF. The CDR3, as DNA: TGTGCCAGCGGTGGACTAGCGGGAGGACACAATGAGCAGTTCTTC.

By sample share, this clonotype is hyperexpanded. CDR3 amino acids: CASSSHRVWTEAFF. The DNA of the CDR3 is TGTGCCAGCAGTTCACACAGGGTGTGGACTGAAGCTTTCTTT. The genes are TRBV6-5 and TRBJ1-1; D might be TRBD1 (6 bases). CDR1 is MNHEY and CDR2 is SVGAGI in the germline V gene. Trimming stripped 4 bases from V and 5 bases from J, with 14 bases between. This CDR3 has 14 residues.

The V gene is TRBV7-8, the J gene TRBJ2-3, with D uncertain. The germline V gene encodes CDR1 SGHVS and CDR2 FQNEAQ. V lost 5 bases, J lost 2 bases, and 8 bases lay in between. CDR3 length: 13 residues. The CDR3 protein is CASSPQATDTQYF. The DNA for the CDR3 is TGTGCCAGCAGCCCGCAGGCCACAGATACGCAGTATTTT.

By sample fraction, this clonotype is large. The chain uses TRBV6-1 and TRBJ1-1, with 9 bases lining up with TRBD1. The CDR3 has 15 residues. The germline gives CDR1 MNHNS, CDR2 SASEGT. V lost 6 bases to trimming and J lost 11 bases; unmatched junction nucleotides: 16. The CDR3 reads CASRLGQGSLEGAFF. The CDR3 DNA sequence: TGTGCCAGCAGGTTGGGACAGGGTTCTCTAGAAGGGGCTTTCTTT.

J is TRBJ2-1 and V is TRBV20-1; the D is unclear. Germline assignment: CDR1 DFQATT and CDR2 SNEGSKA (reference sequence). CDR3 length: 12 amino acids. The ends were cut back, 6 bases at V and 10 bases at J, with 16 bases in the middle. In nucleotides, the CDR3 is TGCAGTGCGACTGGACGTTACGGGGAGCAGTTCTTC. Its translation: CSATGRYGEQFF.

This clonotype turned up a few times. The chain uses TRBV11-3 and TRBJ2-7, with TRBD1 identical over 7 bases. Trimming cost V 3 bases and J 7 bases; bases outside gene matches: 9. Germline V gene lookup returns CDR1 SGHNT and CDR2 YENEEA. The CDR3 has 14 amino acids. CDR3 region: CASSFGRGKAEQYF. The DNA for the CDR3 is TGTGCCAGCAGCTTCGGCAGGGGGAAAGCGGAGCAGTACTTC.